This is a list of T cell receptor beta chains from one sample in a study of T cell changes during pregnancy in multiple sclerosis. The protocol was immunoSEQ multiplex PCR, while the TCRdb copy is restricted to in-frame clones and leaves out a portion. The table shows about 49,000 clones, with 85% to 95% occurring only once. The sequencing used CD4+ T cells from peripheral blood mononuclear cells, collected in the second trimester of pregnancy. The receptors derive from a female donor in good health, enrolled as a control in a pregnancy study. The CDR3 runs from the conserved cysteine through the conserved F or W. Fields, in order: clone size, V gene, D gene, J gene, CDR3 DNA, CDR3 protein. The D gene is left open where the match is weak. Part of the rows lack a size; the others show once, few, many or a class for expanded clones.

once	TRBV19	-	TRBJ1-4	TGTGCCAGTAGTATCGGCGGGACGACAGTCCGGGAAAAACTGTTTTTT	CASSIGGTTVREKLFF
-	TRBV7-9	TRBD1	TRBJ2-1	TGTGCCAGCAGCTTCGGATCCGGGACAGGTTTTAATGAGCAGTTCTTC	CASSFGSGTGFNEQFF
-	TRBV5-1	-	TRBJ2-7	TGCGCCAGCAGCTTGGAGGCAGACACCGAGCAGTACTTC	CASSLEADTEQYF
-	TRBV7-2	TRBD1	TRBJ2-5	TGTGCCAGCAGTCCATATTCCGACAGGGCCCAAGAGACCCAGTACTTC	CASSPYSDRAQETQYF
-	TRBV9	-	TRBJ1-3	TGTGCCAGCAGCCCAACCGGGAGCTCTGGAAACACCATATATTTT	CASSPTGSSGNTIYF
-	TRBV10-2	-	TRBJ2-1	TGCGCCAGCAGTGACCGGCAGGGCCTCTACAATGAGCAGTTCTTC	CASSDRQGLYNEQFF
once	TRBV5-1	-	TRBJ1-1	TGCGCCAGCAGCTTGGAAAGCGGGGGCACTGAAGCTTTCTTT	CASSLESGGTEAFF
-	TRBV6-6	TRBD2	TRBJ2-7	TGTGCCAGCAGTTTTCAGCGGGGCTCCTACGAGCAGTACTTC	CASSFQRGSYEQYF
-	TRBV19	-	TRBJ1-2	TGTGCCAGTACCCCCATGCCCACAAACTATGGCTACACCTTC	CASTPMPTNYGYTF
-	TRBV4-3	-	TRBJ1-3	TGCGCCAGCAGCCAAGATATGTCTGGAAACACCATATATTTT	CASSQDMSGNTIYF
-	TRBV5-1	TRBD1	TRBJ1-2	TGCGCCAGCAGCTTTTCCCCGGGACAGGGGGGAGGCTACACCTTC	CASSFSPGQGGGYTF
-	TRBV5-8	-	TRBJ2-2	TGTGCCAGCAGCTTGCGGTCAGGCTACACCGGGGAGCTGTTTTTT	CASSLRSGYTGELFF
-	TRBV7-3	-	TRBJ2-6	TGTGCCAGCAGCTTGGAGGGGAGGTACGGCCTGACTTTC	CASSLEGRYGLTF
-	TRBV4-1	TRBD1	TRBJ2-7	TGCGCCAGCAGCCAGATAGGGGGCGCGACCTACGAGCAGTACTTC	CASSQIGGATYEQYF
-	TRBV25-1	TRBD1	TRBJ2-1	TGTGCCAGCAGTGAATCAGACGGGACAGGAGACAATGAGCAGTTCTTC	CASSESDGTGDNEQFF
-	TRBV19	-	TRBJ1-5	TGTGCCGGGGGACATTACGATCAGCCCCAGCATTTT	CAGGHYDQPQHF
-	TRBV23-1	-	TRBJ2-2	TGCGCCAGCACTCCTAATCAGGGTTGCGCGAACACCGGGGAGCTGTTTTTT	CASTPNQGCANTGELFF
-	TRBV5-4	-	TRBJ2-1	TGTGCCAGCAGCTCCGGGTCTCCGAATGAGCAGTTCTTC	CASSSGSPNEQFF
-	TRBV7-8	TRBD1	TRBJ1-5	TGTGCCAGCAGCTTAGCAGGGGGCGCAAGCTTTAGCAATCAGCCCCAGCATTTT	CASSLAGGASFSNQPQHF
-	TRBV10-2	TRBD1	TRBJ2-1	TGCGCCAGCACCGAACCTGGGACAGGGACATCATTGAATGAGCAGTTCTTC	CASTEPGTGTSLNEQFF
-	TRBV15	-	TRBJ1-2	TGTGCCACCAGCAGAGATCGGGAATTCTATGGCTACACCTTC	CATSRDREFYGYTF
-	TRBV11-2	TRBD2	TRBJ2-3	TGTGCCAGCAGCTTGGGCGGGGGGGCGGCAGATACGCAGTATTTT	CASSLGGGAADTQYF
once	TRBV5-1	TRBD1	TRBJ1-1	TGCGCCAGCAGCTTGGGGGACAGCACCACTGAAGCTTTCTTT	CASSLGDSTTEAFF
-	TRBV7-2	TRBD2	TRBJ2-6	TGTGCCAGCAGCTTATGGGCTAGCGGGGTGTCGGGGGCCAACGTCCTGACTTTC	CASSLWASGVSGANVLTF
-	TRBV5-1	TRBD1	TRBJ2-7	TGCGCCAGCAGCTTGGCCCCGGACAGGGCGCGGGAGCAGTACTTC	CASSLAPDRAREQYF
-	TRBV6-4	TRBD1	TRBJ2-3	TGTGCCAGCAGATCCGACAGGGGAAACACAGATACGCAGTATTTT	CASRSDRGNTDTQYF
-	TRBV18	TRBD2	TRBJ2-3	TGTGCCAGCTCACCTCGGACTAGCGGGGGTTCAGATACGCAGTATTTT	CASSPRTSGGSDTQYF
-	TRBV5-5	TRBD1	TRBJ1-5	TGTGCCAGCAGATTAACAGGGGCCACCAATCAGCCCCAGCATTTT	CASRLTGATNQPQHF
-	TRBV4-1	-	TRBJ1-5	TGCGCCAGCAGCCAGAATGAGGCAGGGTTTCAGCCCCAGCATTTT	CASSQNEAGFQPQHF
-	TRBV10-3	TRBD1	TRBJ2-7	TGTGCCATCAGTGAAGGTTCCGAGACAGGGGAGCAGTACTTC	CAISEGSETGEQYF
-	TRBV27	TRBD1	TRBJ2-7	TGTGCCAGCAGTTTCGAGGGACAGGGGTACTACGAGCAGTACTTC	CASSFEGQGYYEQYF
few	TRBV19	-	TRBJ1-3	TGTGCCAGTATGCCACCGAGTCGTGGAAACACCATATATTTT	CASMPPSRGNTIYF
-	TRBV7-2	-	TRBJ2-7	TGTGCCAGCAGCCCCCGGTTCGGGGATGGGAACTACGAGCAGTACTTC	CASSPRFGDGNYEQYF
-	TRBV19	-	TRBJ1-5	TGTGCCAGTAGTAGGGGAGGGTTAAGCAATCAGCCCCAGCATTTT	CASSRGGLSNQPQHF
once	TRBV4-2	TRBD1	TRBJ1-1	TGTGCCAGCAGCCAAGTGTCCGGGACAGGGGTTCTTGAAGCTTTCTTT	CASSQVSGTGVLEAFF
-	TRBV18	-	TRBJ1-1	TGTGCCAGCTCACCAGGGGACATGAACACTGAAGCTTTCTTT	CASSPGDMNTEAFF
-	TRBV7-2	-	TRBJ2-7	TGTGCCAGCAGCTCAAAACGGGAGGGGGCCAACGAGCAGTACTTC	CASSSKREGANEQYF
-	TRBV11-2	-	TRBJ1-1	TGTGCCAGCAGCGGGTGGGGGGGCAATTTCCTAACTGAAGCTTTCTTT	CASSGWGGNFLTEAFF
-	TRBV19	TRBD2	TRBJ2-3	TGTGCCAGTAGTCCCCGAGGGAGCGGGGGGACAGATACGCAGTATTTT	CASSPRGSGGTDTQYF
-	TRBV5-4	TRBD1	TRBJ2-2	TGTGCCAGCAGCACCGGACAGGCCGATCGGGAGCTGTTTTTT	CASSTGQADRELFF
-	TRBV30	-	TRBJ1-2	TGTGCCTGGAGTGTAGGAGGGACCCACTATGGCTACACCTTC	CAWSVGGTHYGYTF
-	TRBV18	-	TRBJ1-3	TGTGCCAGCTCACCGGGGGAGGAATTTTCTGGAAACACCATATATTTT	CASSPGEEFSGNTIYF
-	TRBV30	-	TRBJ2-2	TGTGCCTGGAGTGTTTATCCCGGGGAGCTGTTTTTT	CAWSVYPGELFF
-	TRBV5-1	-	TRBJ2-5	TGCGCCAGCAGCTTCGGCGGTCCTTTGAGGGAGCAGTACTTC	CASSFGGPLREQYF
-	TRBV6-5	-	TRBJ2-1	TGTGCCAGCAGTTACCGAAACAGGGCCCTACACAATGAGCAGTTCTTC	CASSYRNRALHNEQFF
-	TRBV4-1	TRBD1	TRBJ1-5	TGCGCCAGCAGCCAAGGGACAGGGGGGAATCAGCCCCAGCATTTT	CASSQGTGGNQPQHF
-	TRBV7-9	-	TRBJ1-2	TGTGCCAGCAGCTTAGGACGGGTTTATGGCTACACCTTC	CASSLGRVYGYTF
-	TRBV5-1	TRBD1	TRBJ2-2	TGCGCCAGCAGCCGGAGGGACAGGGGAAGGACCGGGGAGCTGTTTTTT	CASSRRDRGRTGELFF
-	TRBV5-6	-	TRBJ2-5	TGTGCCAGCAGCTTGGTAAGCGAGGAGACCCAGTACTTC	CASSLVSEETQYF
-	TRBV7-9	TRBD2	TRBJ2-5	TGTGCCAGCAGCTTAGATCCAGGACTAGCGGGGTACTTC	CASSLDPGLAGYF
-	TRBV6-6	TRBD1	TRBJ1-5	TGTGCCAGCAGATGGCAGGGGGAATCTCTGCCCCAGCATTTT	CASRWQGESLPQHF